A selection of T cell receptor beta chains follows, all from one sample in a study of neurological immune-mediated disorders. One entry per CDR3 protein results from TCRdb running MiXCR on the 5' RACE reads. The sample yields some 30,000 distinct CDR3 sequences, around 6% seen once. The sequenced sample was CD4+ T cells from blood. Every receptor here comes from a woman aged 45 to 65 in good health. CDR3s include the opening cysteine and the closing phenylalanine or tryptophan. The D gene is left open where the match is weak. The size entry gives how often the clone was seen (once, few, many) or a class if it is expanded.

J gene,clone size,D gene,V gene,CDR3 length,CDR3 protein,CDR3 DNA
TRBJ1-5,many,-,TRBV7-2,15,CASSFGTPGTQPQHF,TGTGCCAGCAGCTTCGGGACACCCGGGACTCAGCCCCAGCATTTT
TRBJ1-1,many,-,TRBV20-1,14,CSARIRGMNTEAFF,TGCAGTGCTAGGATCCGGGGGATGAACACTGAAGCTTTCTTT
TRBJ2-6,many,-,TRBV28,15,CASSSQGPGANVLTF,TGTGCCAGCAGTTCACAGGGACCTGGGGCCAACGTCCTGACTTTC
TRBJ2-3,many,-,TRBV29-1,10,CTTGTDTQYF,TGCACCACAGGCACAGATACGCAGTATTTT
TRBJ2-7,many,-,TRBV5-1,11,CASSSSGEQYF,TGCGCCAGCAGCTCCAGTGGCGAGCAGTACTTC
TRBJ1-2,many,-,TRBV7-9,16,CASSSPPPGQATGYTF,TGTGCCAGCAGCTCACCCCCCCCGGGGCAGGCGACTGGCTACACCTTC
TRBJ1-1,many,-,TRBV5-6,16,CASSLRPGYRDTEAFF,TGTGCCAGCAGCTTAAGACCGGGTTATCGGGACACTGAAGCTTTCTTT
TRBJ2-3,many,-,TRBV10-3,13,CAISEGFTDTQYF,TGTGCCATCAGCGAGGGCTTCACAGATACGCAGTATTTT
TRBJ2-5,many,-,TRBV20-1,14,CSARDPQGQETQYF,TGCAGTGCTAGAGATCCACAGGGTCAAGAGACCCAGTACTTC
TRBJ2-2,many,-,TRBV7-8,13,CASRPLSAGELFF,TGTGCCAGCAGACCACTGAGCGCCGGGGAGCTGTTTTTT
TRBJ2-3,many,-,TRBV5-1,16,CASSLESSGGTDTQYF,TGCGCCAGCAGCTTGGAGTCCTCAGGGGGCACAGATACGCAGTATTTT
TRBJ1-1,many,-,TRBV28,12,CASRSVGTEAFF,TGTGCCAGCCGGTCAGTTGGAACTGAAGCTTTCTTT
TRBJ2-1,many,TRBD1,TRBV3-1,17,CASSQDKRRQGYNEQFF,TGTGCCAGCAGCCAAGATAAGCGTCGACAGGGCTACAATGAGCAGTTCTTC